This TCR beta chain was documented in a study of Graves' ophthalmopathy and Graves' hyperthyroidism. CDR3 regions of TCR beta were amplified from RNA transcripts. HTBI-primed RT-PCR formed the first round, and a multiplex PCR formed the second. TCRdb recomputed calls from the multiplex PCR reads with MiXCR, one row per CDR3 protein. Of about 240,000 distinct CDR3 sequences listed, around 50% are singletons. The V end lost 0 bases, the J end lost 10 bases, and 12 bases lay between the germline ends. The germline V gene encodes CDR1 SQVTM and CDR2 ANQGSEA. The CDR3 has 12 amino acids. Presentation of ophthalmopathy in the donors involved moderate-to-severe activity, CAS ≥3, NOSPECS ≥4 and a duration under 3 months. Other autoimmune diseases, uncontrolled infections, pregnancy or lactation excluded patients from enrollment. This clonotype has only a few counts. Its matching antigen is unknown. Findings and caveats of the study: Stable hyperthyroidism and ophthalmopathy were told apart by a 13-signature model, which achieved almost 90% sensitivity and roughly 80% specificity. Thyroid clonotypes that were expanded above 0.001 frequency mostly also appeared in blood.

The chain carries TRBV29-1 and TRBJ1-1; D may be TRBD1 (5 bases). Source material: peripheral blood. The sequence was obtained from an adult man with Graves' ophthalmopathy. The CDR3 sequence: CSVEDWSGGAFF. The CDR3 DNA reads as TGCAGCGTTGAAGATTGGTCGGGGGGAGCTTTCTTT.